Below, 14 T cell receptor beta chains from the same sample are listed, as sequenced in a study of blood T cell repertoires in COVID-19. The data were produced by immunoSEQ multiplex PCR, yet TCRdb's version contains in-frame clones alone and is incomplete. Here the sample spans fewer than 50,000 clones, 70% to 80% being singletons. The sequenced sample consisted of peripheral blood. Source of these receptors: a man between 65 and 85 years old with acute or convalescent COVID-19.

This chain connects TRBV19 to TRBJ2-7; TRBD1 matches at 11 bases. CDR3 length equals 14 residues. J was trimmed by 6 bases and V by 4 bases; bases with no gene match: 5. Germline V CDR1 and CDR2: LNHDA, SQIVND (reference sequence). CDR3: CASSTGQGAFEQYF. The CDR3 nucleotides read TGTGCCAGTAGTACCGGACAGGGGGCGTTCGAGCAGTACTTC.

Of note for this clone: Mismatch with germline at one junction end may stem from a read error. The V and J genes are TRBV2 and TRBJ1-2, with D possibly being TRBD1 (6 bases). This CDR3 is 13 amino acids long. Germline V CDR1 and CDR2: SNHLY, FYNNEI. For the CDR3, the DNA is TGTGCCAGCAGCGAAGACAGGCTCTATGGCTACACCTTC. Its translation: CASSEDRLYGYTF. The entire variable domain, with the rest obtained from reference TRBV2 and TRBJ1-2, is as follows: EPEVTQTPSHQVTQMGQEVILRCVPISNHLYFYWYRQILGQKVEFLVSFYNNEISEKSEIFDDQFSVERPDGSNFTLKIRSTKLEDSAMYFCASSEDRLYGYTFGSGTRLTVV.

The rearrangement links TRBV7-2 to TRBJ1-2; 7 nucleotides agree with TRBD1. Losses at the gene ends were 1 base for V and 1 base for J; bases not matched to a gene: 6. The CDR3 has 16 amino acids. CDR1 and CDR2 (germline): SGHTA, FQGNSA. The CDR3 protein is CASSLEGQALNYGYTF. DNA for the CDR3: TGTGCCAGCAGCTTAGAAGGACAGGCGCTTAACTATGGCTACACCTTC.

In this sample, this clone turned up once. V and J are TRBV5-4 and TRBJ1-2; possible D gene TRBD1, 6 bases. CDR1 SGHNT and CDR2 YYREEE come from the germline V gene (reference sequence). CDR3 length equals 14 residues. V lost 0 bases and J 7 bases, leaving 13 bases between the germline ends. CDR3 bases: TGTGCCAGCAGCTTGGCCTTAGGGGGTGGTGGCTACACCTTC. Protein sequence: CASSLALGGGGYTF. The entire variable domain, with the rest obtained from reference TRBV5-4 and TRBJ1-2, is as follows: ETGVTQSPTHLIKTRGQQVTLRCSSQSGHNTVSWYQQALGQGPQFIFQYYREEENGRGNFPPRFSGLQFPNYSSELNVNALELDDSALYLCASSLALGGGGYTFGSGTRLTVV.

The V call is TRBV6-5, the J call TRBJ1-2; TRBD1 agrees at 9 bases. The CDR3 is made up of 13 amino acids. CDR1 and CDR2 (germline): MNHEY, SVGAGI. V lost 4 bases to trimming and J lost 7 bases; unmatched junction nucleotides: 4. The DNA of the CDR3 is TGTGCCAGCAGTTCTACAGGGGGCGGTGGCTACACCTTC. Translated: CASSSTGGGGYTF.

This clone was detected many times. The gene calls are TRBV11-2 and TRBJ2-5, with 8 positions matching TRBD2. The CDR3 covers 15 residues. Germline CDR1 and CDR2: SGHAT and FQNNGV. Trimming took 3 bases from V and 4 from J; bases not matched to a gene: 7. The CDR3 bases are TGTGCCAGCAGCTTCACGAGCGGGAGAGGAGAGACCCAGTACTTC. This codes for CASSFTSGRGETQYF.

V usage is TRBV18 and J usage is TRBJ2-7, with 7 positions matching TRBD2. Germline CDR1 KGHSH, CDR2 LQKENI. This CDR3 spans 16 amino acids. The ends lost 2 bases at V and 4 bases at J; junction bases unmatched: 11. The CDR3 is CASSPRGGGSGYEQYF. CDR3 nucleotides: TGTGCCAGCTCACCAAGGGGAGGCGGGAGTGGGTACGAGCAGTACTTC. Complete variable domain (other parts from reference TRBV18 and TRBJ2-7): NAGVMQNPRHLVRRRGQEARLRCSPMKGHSHVYWYRQLPEEGLKFMVYLQKENIIDESGMPKERFSAEFPKEGPSILRIQQVVRGDSAAYFCASSPRGGGSGYEQYFGPGTRLTVT.

There are a few counts of this clone. V gene TRBV19 combines with J gene TRBJ1-1; TRBD1 agrees at 8 bases. The germline CDR1 and CDR2 sequences are LNHDA and SQIVND (reference sequence). V gave up 4 bases and J gave up 4 bases; unmatched junction bases: 8. This CDR3 is built from 15 residues. The CDR3 region has the DNA TGTGCCAGTAGTACCTCAGGACAGGGTGGCACTGAAGCTTTCTTT. This gives the protein CASSTSGQGGTEAFF.

J is TRBJ2-1 and V is TRBV10-1; TRBD2 matches 7 bases. This CDR3 spans 15 amino acids. V shed 2 bases, J shed 5 bases, and the junction held 6 bases outside the gene matches. Germline V gene data show CDR1 as WNHNN and CDR2 as SYGVQD (reference sequence). CDR3 sequence: CASSERSGADNEQFF. In nucleotides, the CDR3 is TGCGCCAGCAGTGAGAGGAGCGGGGCCGACAATGAGCAGTTCTTC.

V usage is TRBV15 and J usage is TRBJ1-4; no clear D. From germline, CDR1 is LNHNV and CDR2 YYDKDF (reference sequence). CDR3 length: 15 amino acids. V was shortened by 0 bases and J by 7 bases, with 12 bases between the two germline ends. This chain's CDR3 is CATSRDSMRGEKLFF. CDR3 sequence (DNA): TGTGCCACCAGCAGAGATTCTATGCGGGGTGAAAAACTGTTTTTT.

The CDR3 is CATSAHTSGKSYEQYF. CDR3 nucleotide sequence: TGTGCCACCAGTGCCCATACTAGCGGAAAATCCTACGAGCAGTACTTC. The rearrangement uses TRBV24-1 and TRBJ2-7; TRBD2 matches at 8 bases. CDR3 length: 16 residues. V was pared by 5 bases and J by 1 base, with 9 bases of the junction left unmatched. In germline, CDR1 is KGHDR, CDR2 SFDVKD.

The rearrangement links TRBV29-1 to TRBJ2-1, with a possible D match to TRBD1 (6 bases). V lost 1 base to trimming and J lost 6 bases, with 13 bases between them. The CDR3 sequence is 14 residues long. Germline V gene data show CDR1 as SQVTM and CDR2 as ANQGSEA. CDR3 DNA sequence: TGCAGCGTTGAAGGCCGGGACAATGGCAATGAGCAGTTCTTC. This sequence encodes CSVEGRDNGNEQFF.

V gene TRBV18 combines with J gene TRBJ2-7, with 7 bases fitting TRBD1. Germline lookup yields CDR1 KGHSH and CDR2 LQKENI. The length of the CDR3 is 14 residues. V dropped 3 bases and J dropped 6; count of bases not matched to a gene: 8. The CDR3 sequence: CASSPGQSSLEQYF. DNA of the CDR3: TGTGCCAGCTCACCGGGACAGTCATCCCTCGAGCAGTACTTC.

This rearrangement joins TRBV12-5 to TRBJ1-4, with 7 bases fitting TRBD1. Germline V gives CDR1 LGHNT, CDR2 FRNRAP. The CDR3 is made up of 16 amino acids. Losses at the gene ends were 0 bases for V and 6 bases for J; bases not matched to a gene: 7. The CDR3 loop reads CASGLVLGQRHEKLFF. The CDR3 region has the DNA TGTGCTAGTGGTTTGGTACTGGGACAGAGACATGAAAAACTGTTTTTT.